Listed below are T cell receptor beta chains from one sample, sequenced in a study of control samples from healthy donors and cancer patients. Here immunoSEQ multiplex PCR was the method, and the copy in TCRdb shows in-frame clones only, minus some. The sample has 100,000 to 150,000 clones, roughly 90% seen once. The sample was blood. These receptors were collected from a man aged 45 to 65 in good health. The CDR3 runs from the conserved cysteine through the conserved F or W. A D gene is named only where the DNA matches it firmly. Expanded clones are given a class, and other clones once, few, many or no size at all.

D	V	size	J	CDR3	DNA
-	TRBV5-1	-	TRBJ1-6	CASSLDPSVGILRDSPLHF	TGCGCCAGCAGCTTGGATCCTTCAGTCGGCATCCTCCGGGATTCACCCCTCCACTTT
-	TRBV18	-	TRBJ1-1	CASYSPGRNTEAFF	TGTGCCAGCTATTCTCCGGGACGGAACACTGAAGCTTTCTTT
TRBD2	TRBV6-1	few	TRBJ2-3	CASSELAGGPDTQYF	TGTGCCAGCAGTGAACTAGCGGGGGGCCCAGATACGCAGTATTTT
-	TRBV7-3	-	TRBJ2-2	CASSSQGGGGELFF	TGTGCCAGCAGCTCCCAGGGGGGCGGAGGGGAGCTGTTTTTT
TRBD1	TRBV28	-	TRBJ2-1	CASSSGQGAGSYNEQFF	TGTGCCAGCAGTTCAGGACAGGGGGCAGGATCCTACAATGAGCAGTTCTTC
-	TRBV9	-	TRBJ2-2	CASSGTGSQNTGELFF	TGTGCCAGCAGCGGAACAGGAAGCCAGAACACCGGGGAGCTGTTTTTT
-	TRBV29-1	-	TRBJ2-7	CSVGTGHEQYF	TGCAGCGTCGGAACAGGGCACGAGCAGTACTTC
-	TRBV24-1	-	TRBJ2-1	CATSDYDSSYNEQFF	TGTGCCACCAGTGATTATGACAGCTCCTACAATGAGCAGTTCTTC
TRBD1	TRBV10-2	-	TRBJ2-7	CASAGSDRGFSYEQYF	TGCGCCAGCGCGGGATCGGACAGGGGGTTCTCCTACGAGCAGTACTTC
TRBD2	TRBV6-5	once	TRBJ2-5	CASSPGLAGTETQYF	TGTGCCAGCAGTCCGGGACTAGCGGGGACGGAGACCCAGTACTTC
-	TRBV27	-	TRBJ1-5	CASSLRLTSNQPQHF	TGTGCCAGCAGTTTAAGGCTGACTAGCAATCAGCCCCAGCATTTT
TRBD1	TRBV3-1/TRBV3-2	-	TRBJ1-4	CASSQDIVRDRRDEKLFF	TGTGCCAGCAGCCAAGATATAGTCCGGGACAGGAGAGATGAAAAACTGTTTTTT
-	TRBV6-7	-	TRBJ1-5	CASSYLSPASNSHQPQHF	TGTGCCAGCAGTTACTTGAGCCCCGCGAGCAACTCTCATCAGCCCCAGCATTTT
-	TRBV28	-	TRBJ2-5	CASSDWRPETQYF	TGTGCCAGCAGCGACTGGCGACCGGAGACCCAGTACTTC
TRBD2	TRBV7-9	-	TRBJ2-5	CASSPSSGGDQETQYF	TGTGCCAGCAGCCCTTCTAGCGGGGGGGACCAAGAGACCCAGTACTTC
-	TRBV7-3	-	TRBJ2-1	CASSLCEDSSPGACDEQFF	TGTGCCAGCAGCTTATGCGAGGACTCATCCCCGGGGGCTTGCGATGAGCAGTTCTTC
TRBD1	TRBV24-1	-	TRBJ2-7	CATSDLLTGTGALEQYF	TGTGCCACCAGTGATTTGCTTACCGGGACAGGGGCCCTCGAGCAGTACTTC
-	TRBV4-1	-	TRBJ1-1	CASSQVAGRDTEAFF	TGCGCCAGCAGCCAAGTGGCGGGTAGGGACACTGAAGCTTTCTTT
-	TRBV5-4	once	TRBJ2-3	CASSTAQRDSYTDTQYF	TGTGCCAGCAGCACAGCCCAGCGGGACAGTTACACAGATACGCAGTATTTT
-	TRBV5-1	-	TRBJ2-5	CASSPVITGQETQYF	TGCGCCAGCAGCCCAGTCATAACAGGGCAAGAGACCCAGTACTTC
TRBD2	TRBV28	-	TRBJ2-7	CATVGLTYSYEQYF	TGTGCCACCGTGGGACTAACCTACTCCTACGAGCAGTACTTC
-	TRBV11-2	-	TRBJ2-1	CASSALRTTTYNEQFF	TGTGCCAGCAGCGCACTCCGGACTACGACCTACAATGAGCAGTTCTTC
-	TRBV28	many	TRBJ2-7	CASSLGAGSSYEQYF	TGTGCCAGCAGCCTCGGGGCGGGGAGCTCCTACGAGCAGTACTTC
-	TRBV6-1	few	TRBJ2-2	CASSDRGNTGELFF	TGTGCCAGCAGTGACAGGGGAAACACCGGGGAGCTGTTTTTT
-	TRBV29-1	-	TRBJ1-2	CSVAGAGFFSDYGYTF	TGCAGCGTTGCCGGGGCTGGGTTCTTCTCGGACTATGGCTACACCTTC
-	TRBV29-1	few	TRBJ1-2	CSVEPGVNGYTF	TGCAGCGTTGAGCCGGGAGTAAATGGCTACACCTTC
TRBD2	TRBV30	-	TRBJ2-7	CAWTEKRGLYEQYF	TGTGCCTGGACGGAAAAGCGGGGGCTCTACGAGCAGTACTTC
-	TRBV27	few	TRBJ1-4	CASSLYPLSGVNEKLFF	TGTGCCAGCAGTTTATATCCCCTCAGCGGCGTGAATGAAAAACTGTTTTTT
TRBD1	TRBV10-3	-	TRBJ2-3	CATTIAQGATDTQYF	TGTGCCACCACAATTGCACAGGGGGCCACAGATACGCAGTATTTT
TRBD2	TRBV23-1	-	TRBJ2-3	CASSRPRRGGDTDTQYF	TGCGCCAGCAGTCGGCCCCGGCGGGGGGGAGACACAGATACGCAGTATTTT
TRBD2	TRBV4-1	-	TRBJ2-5	CASSQEHLQRGGETQYF	TGCGCCAGCAGCCAAGAACACCTGCAGCGGGGTGGGGAGACCCAGTACTTC
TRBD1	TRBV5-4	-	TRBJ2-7	CASSFGTDLTYEQYF	TGTGCCAGCAGTTTCGGGACAGATCTTACCTACGAGCAGTACTTC
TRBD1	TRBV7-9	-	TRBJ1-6	CASSSDRSPLHF	TGTGCCAGCAGCTCGGACAGGTCACCCCTCCACTTT
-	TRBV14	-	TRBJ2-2	CASSQRKTANTGELFF	TGTGCCAGCAGCCAAAGAAAGACAGCCAACACCGGGGAGCTGTTTTTT
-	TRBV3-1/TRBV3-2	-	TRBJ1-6	CASSQAFQPLHF	TGTGCCAGCAGCCAAGCCTTTCAACCCCTCCACTTT
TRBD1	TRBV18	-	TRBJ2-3	CASSRTGGTTDTQYF	TGTGCCAGCTCACGGACAGGGGGCACCACAGATACGCAGTATTTT
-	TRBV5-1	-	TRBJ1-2	CASIPTGTTNYGYTF	TGCGCCAGCATCCCAACCGGGACGACGAACTATGGCTACACCTTC
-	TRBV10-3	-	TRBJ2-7	CAISDIGYEQYF	TGTGCCATCAGTGACATCGGCTACGAGCAGTACTTC
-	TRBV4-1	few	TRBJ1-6	CASSRSRVNSPLHF	TGCGCCAGCAGCCGAAGCAGGGTGAATTCACCCCTCCACTTT
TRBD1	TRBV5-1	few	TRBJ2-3	CASSKDRGKADTQYF	TGCGCCAGCAGCAAGGACAGGGGGAAAGCAGATACGCAGTATTTT
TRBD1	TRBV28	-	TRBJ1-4	CASSSETGVEKLFF	TGTGCCAGCAGTTCAGAGACAGGGGTGGAAAAACTGTTTTTT
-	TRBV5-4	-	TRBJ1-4	CASSATGPAEKLFF	TGTGCCAGCAGCGCGACAGGCCCCGCGGAAAAACTGTTTTTT
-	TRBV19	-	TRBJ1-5	CASSMGGIQPQHF	TGTGCCAGTAGTATGGGGGGCATTCAGCCCCAGCATTTT
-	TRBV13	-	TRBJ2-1	CASSNAGPYNEQFF	TGTGCCAGCAGCAACGCCGGGCCTTACAATGAGCAGTTCTTC
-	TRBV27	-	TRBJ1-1	CASSLHRERNTEAFF	TGTGCCAGCAGTCTACACAGGGAAAGGAACACTGAAGCTTTCTTT
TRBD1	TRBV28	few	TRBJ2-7	CASSLYRGPNYEQYF	TGTGCCAGCAGTTTATACAGGGGGCCTAACTACGAGCAGTACTTC
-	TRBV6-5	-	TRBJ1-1	CASILIRGTNTEAFF	TGTGCCAGCATTCTCATCCGGGGTACGAACACTGAAGCTTTCTTT
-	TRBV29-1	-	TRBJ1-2	CSVRGARGYTF	TGCAGCGTAAGGGGGGCTCGGGGCTACACCTTC